This T cell receptor beta chain was recovered during a study of identical twins. This clonotype was counted only a few times. What it recognizes is unknown. Study conclusions and caveats: In cord blood, abundant beta clonotypes had fewer insertions; memory showed no trend. Within twin pairs, the out-of-frame alpha sequences they shared showed excess low generation probability.

Template switching added a universal primer binding site, and final cDNA carried unique molecular identifiers. TCRdb itself ran the 5' RACE reads through MiXCR, one entry per CDR3 protein. Counted here are 200,000 to 300,000 distinct CDR3 sequences, under 12% occurring once; the ten biggest clones make up 10%. The receptor was isolated from a man aged 45-65 years in good health. Sequenced input: memory T cells sorted from blood.

In DNA, the CDR3 is TGTGCCAGCAGCCAAGATAGTACGGTCTCCTACGAGCAGTACTTC. Its protein is CASSQDSTVSYEQYF. V is TRBV3-1 and J is TRBJ2-7, with D hard to call. The V gene's germline CDR1 is LGHDT and CDR2 YNNKEL (reference sequence). The CDR3 is made up of 15 amino acids. Deletions cut 0 bases from V and 0 bases from J, with 9 bases between.